A selection of T cell receptor beta chains follows, all from one sample in a study of beta chain features in type 1 diabetes. Generated by immunoSEQ multiplex PCR, the TCRdb table keeps only in-frame clones and is missing some. The sample includes 200,000 to 300,000 clones, over 11% of them seen just once. The sample consisted of naive CD4+ T cells from blood. The receptors derive from a man aged 25-45 years with type 1 diabetes. Each CDR3 is given with its conserved first and last residue. The order of the fields is CDR3 DNA, CDR3 protein, clone size, J gene, D gene, V gene. The D gene is left open where the match is weak. The listing skips clone size in some rows; elsewhere it reads once, few, many or a size class.

TGTGCCTGGAGTGTACTTGGGGGGGCTAGCAATCAGCCCCAGCATTTT,CAWSVLGGASNQPQHF,NA,TRBJ1-5,NA,TRBV30
TGCGCCAGCAGCTTGGAGGACAGAAGCTCTGGAAACACCATATATTTT,CASSLEDRSSGNTIYF,NA,TRBJ1-3,NA,TRBV5-1
TGTGCCAGCAGCCCCCCCGGGGGGAGAACTGAAGCTTTCTTT,CASSPPGGRTEAFF,NA,TRBJ1-1,NA,TRBV6-5
TGCAGCGTTGCTGAGGGCGTGGGCGAGCAGTACTTC,CSVAEGVGEQYF,few,TRBJ2-7,NA,TRBV29-1
TGTGCCAGCAGCAGAAGCGGTGCATTGAACACTGAAGCTTTCTTT,CASSRSGALNTEAFF,NA,TRBJ1-1,NA,TRBV9
TGTGCCATCAGTGAGTCTCGCTACGAGCAGTACTTC,CAISESRYEQYF,NA,TRBJ2-7,NA,TRBV10-3
TGTGCCAGCACAGGGGGTTTGGCCAACTATGGCTACACCTTC,CASTGGLANYGYTF,few,TRBJ1-2,TRBD1,TRBV2
TGCGCCAGCAGCTTGGTGTCAGGGGGTAACACTGAAGCTTTCTTT,CASSLVSGGNTEAFF,few,TRBJ1-1,TRBD1,TRBV5-1
TGTGCCAGCTCCCCACAACTAGGCTACGAGCAGTACTTC,CASSPQLGYEQYF,NA,TRBJ2-7,NA,TRBV18
TGCAGTGCTACGGGGGGAGAGACCCAGTACTTC,CSATGGETQYF,few,TRBJ2-5,TRBD2,TRBV20-1
TGTGCCAGCAGTGAAGCGGCAGCGCGCGACACCGGGGAGCTGTTTTTT,CASSEAAARDTGELFF,NA,TRBJ2-2,NA,TRBV2
TGTGCCAGCAGCCGGGGAGACTATGGCTACACCTTC,CASSRGDYGYTF,few,TRBJ1-2,NA,TRBV7-9
TGTGCCAGCAGCTGGGGACAGCTTGACGAGCAGTACTTC,CASSWGQLDEQYF,few,TRBJ2-7,TRBD1,TRBV7-9
TGTGCCAGCAGCCACCACGGGTACAATGAGCAGTTCTTC,CASSHHGYNEQFF,few,TRBJ2-1,NA,TRBV25-1
TGTGCCAGTAGTAGCAGGGCGGATGAGCAGTTCTTC,CASSSRADEQFF,NA,TRBJ2-1,NA,TRBV19
TGTGCCAGCAGCTTTTGGCTAGCAACTAGCACAGATACGCAGTATTTT,CASSFWLATSTDTQYF,few,TRBJ2-3,NA,TRBV5-6
TGTGCCAGTAGTATCTACGGTGAGCAGTTCTTC,CASSIYGEQFF,NA,TRBJ2-1,NA,TRBV19
TGCAGCGTTGGGGTTGGCGGGTCAAGTGGAAACACCATATATTTT,CSVGVGGSSGNTIYF,NA,TRBJ1-3,NA,TRBV29-1
TGTGCCAGCAGATCCTACACTGAAGCTTTCTTT,CASRSYTEAFF,few,TRBJ1-1,NA,TRBV11-2
TGCAGCGCCTCAGGCGTTGGGGGGTCGAACACCGGGGAGCTGTTTTTT,CSASGVGGSNTGELFF,NA,TRBJ2-2,NA,TRBV29-1
TGCAGTGCTAGCGCGGGAGGCTACACCTTC,CSASAGGYTF,NA,TRBJ1-2,NA,TRBV20-1
TGTGCCATCAGTGACACAGGGGACGAGCTGTTTTTT,CAISDTGDELFF,NA,TRBJ2-2,TRBD1,TRBV10-3
TGCGCCAGCAGCTTGTTGCAGGGAACGGCCTACAATGAGCAGTTCTTC,CASSLLQGTAYNEQFF,NA,TRBJ2-1,NA,TRBV5-1
TGTGCCAGTAGTATGGACAGGACCACCTACGAGCAGTACTTC,CASSMDRTTYEQYF,NA,TRBJ2-7,TRBD1,TRBV19
TGCGCCAGCAGTCAATCTCGGGACAGGAGGTTTGGAAACACTGAAGCTTTCTTT,CASSQSRDRRFGNTEAFF,NA,TRBJ1-1,TRBD1,TRBV23-1
TGTGCCAGCAGTTACCTGCGCGGCTCCTACAATGAGCAGTTCTTC,CASSYLRGSYNEQFF,few,TRBJ2-1,NA,TRBV6-5
TGCGCCAGCAGCCAAGTTTCCCTAGCGGGGGGCGCAATGGATACGCAGTATTTT,CASSQVSLAGGAMDTQYF,few,TRBJ2-3,TRBD2,TRBV4-1
TGTGCTAGTGGTCCTTTACAGGGGGCCTCCGAGCAGTACTTC,CASGPLQGASEQYF,few,TRBJ2-7,TRBD1,TRBV12-5
TGCAGCGTTGTTCGAGAGGGAGGGAATTACAATGAGCAGTTCTTC,CSVVREGGNYNEQFF,few,TRBJ2-1,TRBD2,TRBV29-1
TGTGCCTGGGTTCCGCAAGGGAGCTCCTACAATGAGCAGTTCTTC,CAWVPQGSSYNEQFF,few,TRBJ2-1,NA,TRBV30
TGTGCCAGCAGCCTACGGGTTTCACCCCTCCACTTT,CASSLRVSPLHF,few,TRBJ1-6,NA,TRBV7-2
TGTGCCAGCAGCTTAGGACAGCTGAATAGCAATCAGCCCCAGCATTTT,CASSLGQLNSNQPQHF,NA,TRBJ1-5,NA,TRBV7-8
TGCGCCAGCAGCTTGGAAGGACTAGCGGGAGGAACCTCCTACGAGCAGTACTTC,CASSLEGLAGGTSYEQYF,few,TRBJ2-7,TRBD2,TRBV5-1
TGTGCTAGTGGTCCGACGACAGCCCCGGCTAACTATGGCTACACCTTC,CASGPTTAPANYGYTF,few,TRBJ1-2,NA,TRBV12-5
TGTGCCAGTAGAAAGGAGAATTTAGGCTATGGCTACACCTTC,CASRKENLGYGYTF,few,TRBJ1-2,NA,TRBV19
TGTGCCAGCAATGGACAGCCGTATAATTCACCCCTCCACTTT,CASNGQPYNSPLHF,few,TRBJ1-6,NA,TRBV2
TGTGCCAGCAGCTTAGTAGCGGGGCCTGGGGCCAACGTCCTGACTTTC,CASSLVAGPGANVLTF,NA,TRBJ2-6,TRBD2,TRBV7-8
TGTGCCAGCAGTGAAACTGGCAGGGCTTCTGGCTACACCTTC,CASSETGRASGYTF,few,TRBJ1-2,NA,TRBV25-1
TGTGCCAGCAGTTTAGGGGGCGGCTCCTACGAGCAGTACTTC,CASSLGGGSYEQYF,NA,TRBJ2-7,NA,TRBV28
TGCGCCAGCAGCTTAGGACTATCGAACACTGAAGCTTTCTTT,CASSLGLSNTEAFF,few,TRBJ1-1,NA,TRBV5-1
TGTGCCAGCAGCGTCGGTCCTCGGGAGACCCAGTACTTC,CASSVGPRETQYF,NA,TRBJ2-5,NA,TRBV9
TGCGCCAGCAGCTTTACGACTCAATACGAGCAGTACTTC,CASSFTTQYEQYF,few,TRBJ2-7,NA,TRBV5-1
TGTGCCAGCAGCTCACACGGGGGGCCCGGGGATGAGCAGTTCTTC,CASSSHGGPGDEQFF,NA,TRBJ2-1,NA,TRBV7-9
TGTGCCAGCAGCTTCCGAACAGGGGCTAACTATGGCTACACCTTC,CASSFRTGANYGYTF,NA,TRBJ1-2,TRBD1,TRBV5-6
TGTGCCAGCAGAGTCAATACGGACACCGGGGAGCTGTTTTTT,CASRVNTDTGELFF,few,TRBJ2-2,NA,TRBV5-4
TGTGCCAGCGGGACAGTCACCTACGAGCAGTACTTC,CASGTVTYEQYF,few,TRBJ2-7,TRBD1,TRBV18
TGTGCCTGGAGTCCCCTCGGGGGTCGGACTGAAGCTTTCTTT,CAWSPLGGRTEAFF,NA,TRBJ1-1,NA,TRBV30
TGTGCCAGCAGTTACTTGGCCGGACAGGGCTACGAGCAGTACTTC,CASSYLAGQGYEQYF,NA,TRBJ2-7,TRBD1,TRBV6-5
TGTGCCTCCCAGTACAACGGGGGCTATGGCTACACCTTC,CASQYNGGYGYTF,few,TRBJ1-2,NA,TRBV7-9
TGTGCCAGCAGTGGGGGGACTAGCGGGAGGGAATACAATGAGCAGTTCTTC,CASSGGTSGREYNEQFF,NA,TRBJ2-1,TRBD2,TRBV2
TGTGCCAGCAGCTTAGACAGGGCGTCCTACAATGAGCAGTTCTTC,CASSLDRASYNEQFF,NA,TRBJ2-1,NA,TRBV7-2